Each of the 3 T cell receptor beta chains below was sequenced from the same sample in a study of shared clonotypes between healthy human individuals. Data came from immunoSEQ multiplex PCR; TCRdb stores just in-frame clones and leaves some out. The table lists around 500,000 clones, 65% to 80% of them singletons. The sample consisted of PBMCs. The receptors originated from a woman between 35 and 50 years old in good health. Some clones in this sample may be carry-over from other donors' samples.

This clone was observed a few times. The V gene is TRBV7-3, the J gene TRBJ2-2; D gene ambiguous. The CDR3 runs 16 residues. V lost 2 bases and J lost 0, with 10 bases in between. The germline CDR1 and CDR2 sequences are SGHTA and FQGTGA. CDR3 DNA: TGTGCCAGCAGCTTAGGGCAGTTCGCGAACACCGGGGAGCTGTTTTTT. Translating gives CASSLGQFANTGELFF.

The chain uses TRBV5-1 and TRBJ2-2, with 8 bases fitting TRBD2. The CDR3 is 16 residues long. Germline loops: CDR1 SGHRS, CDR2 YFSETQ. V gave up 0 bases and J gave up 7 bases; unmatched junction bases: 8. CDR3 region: CASSLGAGESSGELFF. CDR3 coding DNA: TGCGCCAGCAGCTTGGGAGCGGGAGAATCTAGCGGGGAGCTGTTTTTT.

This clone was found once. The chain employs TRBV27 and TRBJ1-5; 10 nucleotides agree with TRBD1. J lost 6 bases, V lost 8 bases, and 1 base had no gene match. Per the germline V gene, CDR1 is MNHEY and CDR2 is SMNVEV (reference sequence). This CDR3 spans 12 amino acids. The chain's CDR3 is CASRTGGQPQHF. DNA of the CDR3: TGTGCCAGCCGGACAGGGGGTCAGCCCCAGCATTTT.